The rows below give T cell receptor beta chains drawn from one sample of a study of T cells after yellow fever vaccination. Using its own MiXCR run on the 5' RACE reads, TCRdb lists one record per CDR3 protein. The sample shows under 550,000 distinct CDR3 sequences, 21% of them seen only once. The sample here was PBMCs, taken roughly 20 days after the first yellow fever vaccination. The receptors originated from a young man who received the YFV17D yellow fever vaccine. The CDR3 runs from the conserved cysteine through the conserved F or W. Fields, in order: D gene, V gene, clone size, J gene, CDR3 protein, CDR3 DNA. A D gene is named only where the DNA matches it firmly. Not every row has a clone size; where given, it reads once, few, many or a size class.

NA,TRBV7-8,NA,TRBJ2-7,CASSLEVRSDWSEQYF,TGTGCCAGCAGCTTAGAAGTCAGGAGCGACTGGAGCGAGCAGTACTTC
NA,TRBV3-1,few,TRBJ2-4,CASSPWTVVKNIQYF,TGTGCCAGCAGCCCATGGACAGTCGTCAAAAACATTCAGTACTTC
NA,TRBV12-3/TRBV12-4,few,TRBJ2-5,CASSLILKTQYF,TGTGCCAGCAGTTTAATATTGAAGACCCAGTACTTC
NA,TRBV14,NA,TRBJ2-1,CASSQVRGARRDEQFF,TGTGCCAGCAGCCAAGTCCGAGGGGCCAGGAGGGATGAGCAGTTCTTC
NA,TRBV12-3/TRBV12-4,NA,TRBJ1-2,CASSPPGQGFYGYTF,TGTGCCAGCAGTCCACCGGGGCAGGGCTTCTATGGCTACACCTTC
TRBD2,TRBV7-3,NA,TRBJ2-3,CASSFSSGGTDTQYF,TGTGCCAGCAGCTTTTCTAGCGGGGGCACAGATACGCAGTATTTT
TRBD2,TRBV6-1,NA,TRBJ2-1,CASSTTGGYNEQFF,TGTGCCAGCAGCACCACGGGGGGTTACAATGAGCAGTTCTTC
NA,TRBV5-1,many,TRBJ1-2,CASSLVERDPYGYTF,TGCGCCAGCAGCTTAGTAGAGAGAGACCCCTATGGCTACACCTTC
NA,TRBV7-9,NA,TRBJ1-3,CASSSGGTAGNTIYF,TGTGCCAGCAGTTCGGGCGGGACGGCAGGAAACACCATATATTTT
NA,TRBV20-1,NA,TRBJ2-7,CSASGQEAYEQYF,TGCAGTGCTAGCGGGCAGGAGGCCTACGAGCAGTACTTC
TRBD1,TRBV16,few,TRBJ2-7,CASSLQQGTYEQYF,TGTGCCAGCAGCCTACAACAGGGGACCTACGAGCAGTACTTC
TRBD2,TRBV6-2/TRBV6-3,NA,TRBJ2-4,CATERGGAKNIQYF,TGTGCCACCGAGCGGGGGGGAGCCAAAAACATTCAGTACTTC
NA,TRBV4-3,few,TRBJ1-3,CASSQSQGEGNTIYF,TGCGCCAGCAGCCAATCACAGGGTGAGGGAAACACCATATATTTT
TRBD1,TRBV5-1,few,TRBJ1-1,CASSLGPETGDTEAFF,TGCGCCAGCAGCTTAGGACCAGAGACAGGGGACACTGAAGCTTTCTTT
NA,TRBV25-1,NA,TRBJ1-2,CASSAPGTELYGYTF,TGTGCCAGCAGTGCCCCCGGGACGGAGTTATATGGCTACACCTTC
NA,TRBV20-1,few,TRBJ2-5,CSASQGESETQYF,TGCAGTGCTAGCCAGGGAGAGTCTGAGACCCAGTACTTC
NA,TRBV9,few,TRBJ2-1,CASSEGGEDEQFF,TGTGCCAGCAGCGAGGGGGGGGAGGATGAGCAGTTCTTC
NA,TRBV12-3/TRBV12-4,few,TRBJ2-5,CASSKGTNQETQYF,TGTGCCAGCAGTAAAGGGACAAACCAAGAGACCCAGTACTTC
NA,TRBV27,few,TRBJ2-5,CASRLDRSAGGTQYF,TGTGCCAGCAGGCTTGACAGGAGCGCTGGAGGGACCCAGTACTTC
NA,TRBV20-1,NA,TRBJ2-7,CSASLWGSEQYF,TGCAGTGCTAGTTTATGGGGGAGCGAGCAGTACTTC
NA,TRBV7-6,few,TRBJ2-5,CASSLGFGETQYF,TGTGCCAGCAGCTTAGGATTTGGCGAGACCCAGTACTTC
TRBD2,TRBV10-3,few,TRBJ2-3,CAISGPAGGLGTDTQYF,TGTGCCATCAGTGGCCCAGCGGGGGGGTTGGGCACAGATACGCAGTATTTT
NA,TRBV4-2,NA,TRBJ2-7,CASSQETGPSSYEQYF,TGTGCCAGCAGCCAGGAGACGGGACCGAGTTCCTACGAGCAGTACTTC
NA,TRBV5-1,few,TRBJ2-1,CASSLDGDYNEQFF,TGCGCCAGCAGCTTGGATGGGGACTACAATGAGCAGTTCTTC
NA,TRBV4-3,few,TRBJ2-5,CASSREGVGSQETQYF,TGCGCCAGCAGCCGAGAGGGGGTGGGATCCCAAGAGACCCAGTACTTC
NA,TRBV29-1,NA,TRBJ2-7,CSAWDNSYEQYF,TGCAGCGCCTGGGACAACTCCTACGAGCAGTACTTC
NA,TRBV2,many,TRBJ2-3,CASSVQGAQDTQYF,TGTGCCAGCAGTGTACAAGGGGCCCAAGATACGCAGTATTTT
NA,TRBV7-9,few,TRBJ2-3,CASSLGDAGADTQYF,TGTGCCAGCAGCTTAGGCGACGCGGGGGCCGATACGCAGTATTTT
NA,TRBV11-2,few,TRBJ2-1,CASSIMTVSGDNEQFF,TGTGCCAGCAGCATAATGACAGTGTCTGGGGACAATGAGCAGTTCTTC
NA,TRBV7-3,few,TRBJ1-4,CASSLDGTRGEKLFF,TGTGCCAGCAGCCTCGACGGAACAAGAGGGGAAAAACTGTTTTTT
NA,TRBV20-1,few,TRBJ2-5,CSARDISMKETQYF,TGCAGTGCTAGAGATATCTCGATGAAAGAGACCCAGTACTTC
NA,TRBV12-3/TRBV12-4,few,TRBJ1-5,CASSLLGNQPQHF,TGTGCCAGCAGTTTGCTAGGGAATCAGCCCCAGCATTTT
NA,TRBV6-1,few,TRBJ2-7,CASSDRVYEQYF,TGTGCCAGCAGTGATCGAGTCTACGAGCAGTACTTC
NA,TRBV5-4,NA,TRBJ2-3,CASSLGIVGTDTQYF,TGTGCCAGCAGCTTGGGGATAGTAGGGACAGATACGCAGTATTTT
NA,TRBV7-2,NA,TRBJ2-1,CASSLVGATGNEQFF,TGTGCCAGCAGCTTAGTCGGGGCAACGGGGAATGAGCAGTTCTTC
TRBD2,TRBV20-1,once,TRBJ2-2,CSAIGLAGGVDTGELFF,TGCAGTGCTATTGGACTAGCGGGGGGGGTTGACACCGGGGAGCTGTTTTTT
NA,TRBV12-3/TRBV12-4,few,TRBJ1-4,CASSYALSSGEKLFF,TGTGCCAGCAGCTACGCCCTTTCGTCGGGTGAAAAACTGTTTTTT
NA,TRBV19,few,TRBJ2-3,CASSIETGLSTDTQYF,TGTGCCAGTAGTATCGAGACAGGCCTGAGCACAGATACGCAGTATTTT
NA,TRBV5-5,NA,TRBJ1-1,CASTAGAWYMNTEAFF,TGTGCCAGCACCGCGGGGGCTTGGTACATGAACACTGAAGCTTTCTTT
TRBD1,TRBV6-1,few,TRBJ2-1,CASKDRGAINEQFF,TGTGCCAGCAAGGACAGGGGGGCCATCAATGAGCAGTTCTTC
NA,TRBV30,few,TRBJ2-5,CAWSVSKTQYF,TGTGCCTGGAGTGTATCTAAGACCCAGTACTTC
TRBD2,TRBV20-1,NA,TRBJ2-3,CSARRGADTDTQYF,TGCAGTGCTAGGCGGGGGGCCGACACAGATACGCAGTATTTT
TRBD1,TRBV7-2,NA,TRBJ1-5,CASSTGGFEPQHF,TGTGCCAGCAGCACAGGGGGGTTCGAGCCCCAGCATTTT
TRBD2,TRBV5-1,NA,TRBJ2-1,CASSFLIRLAGSYNEQFF,TGCGCCAGCAGTTTTCTTATACGGCTAGCGGGGTCCTACAATGAGCAGTTCTTC
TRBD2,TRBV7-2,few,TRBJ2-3,CASSEYSGGTQYF,TGTGCCAGCAGCGAATACAGCGGGGGTACGCAGTATTTT
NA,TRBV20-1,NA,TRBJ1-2,CSASGRLYGYTF,TGCAGTGCTAGCGGACGGCTTTATGGCTACACCTTC
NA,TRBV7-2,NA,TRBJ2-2,CASSPPWGGTGELFF,TGTGCCAGCAGCCCCCCTTGGGGTGGCACCGGGGAGCTGTTTTTT
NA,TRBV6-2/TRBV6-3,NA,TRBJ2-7,CASTDGLYYEQYF,TGTGCCAGCACCGACGGATTGTACTACGAGCAGTACTTC
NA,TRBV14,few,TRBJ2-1,CASSPQWNEQFF,TGTGCCAGCAGTCCGCAGTGGAATGAGCAGTTCTTC